This TCR beta chain was recovered during a study of shared clonotypes between healthy human individuals. Overall study context: A few men and a couple of women, aged 18 to 49, were donors. Points from the study as a whole: Shared clonotypes: 4.5% to 5% naive CD4, about 3.3% naive CD8, around 2.2% memory CD4, 0.35% to 0.5% memory CD8. Larger estimated richness was generally seen in naive subsets than in memory subsets.

Regarding this clone: Its antigen is still unknown.

Every one of the donors was a Caucasian adult that lived in Nashville, Tennessee. Trimming left V 5 bases short and J 4 bases short, with 23 bases between. The CDR3 sequence is 17 residues long. Germline V gene data show CDR1 as MDHEN and CDR2 as SYDVKM. Repertoires were generated with immunoSEQ multiplex PCR, while TCRdb's copy carries only in-frame clones and drops some. The repertoire has some 580,000 clones, about 97% of them found once; the top ten carry around 0.06%. Sequenced input: naive CD4+ T cells sorted from blood. Specified subset: CD45RA+ positively selected. The chain is built from TRBV28 and TRBJ2-5, with D perhaps matching TRBD1 (7 bases). The clonotype was recovered from a woman younger than 45 in good health. CDR3 nucleotides: TGTGCCAGCAGTCAAGACAGGGCTACGGGGGTGGGAGAGACCCAGTACTTC. Its protein product is CASSQDRATGVGETQYF.